The entry below gives a single TCR beta chain sequence along with its context. This specimen comes from a study of T cell changes during pregnancy in multiple sclerosis. Assay: immunoSEQ multiplex PCR; the TCRdb copy retains only in-frame clones and omits some. The sample gives tens of thousands of clones, around 93% of which show up once; approximately 0.15% is in the top ten. This CDR3 region has 15 residues. Germline V gene lookup returns CDR1 LNHNV and CDR2 YYDKDF (reference sequence). Losses at the gene ends were 3 bases for V and 3 bases for J; bases not matched to a gene: 3. The input for sequencing was CD4+ T cells from peripheral blood mononuclear cells, taken after pregnancy. The source of this sequence is a female donor in good health, enrolled as a control in a pregnancy study. This rearrangement joins TRBV15 to TRBJ2-2; 8 positions agree with TRBD2. This CDR3 reads CATSSAGGYTGELFF. DNA of the CDR3: TGTGCCACCAGCAGTGCGGGGGGATACACCGGGGAGCTGTTTTTT.